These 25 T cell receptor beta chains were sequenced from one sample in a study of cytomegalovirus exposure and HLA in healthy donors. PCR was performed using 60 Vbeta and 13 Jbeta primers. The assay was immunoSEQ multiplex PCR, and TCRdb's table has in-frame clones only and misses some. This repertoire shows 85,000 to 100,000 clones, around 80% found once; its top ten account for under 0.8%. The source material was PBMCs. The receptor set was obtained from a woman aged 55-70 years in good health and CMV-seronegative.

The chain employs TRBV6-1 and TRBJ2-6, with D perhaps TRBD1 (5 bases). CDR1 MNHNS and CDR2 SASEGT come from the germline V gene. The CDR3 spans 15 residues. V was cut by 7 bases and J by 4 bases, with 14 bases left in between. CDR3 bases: TGTGCCAGCACCCAATCCCAGGGAGGGGCCAACGTCCTGACTTTC. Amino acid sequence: CASTQSQGGANVLTF.

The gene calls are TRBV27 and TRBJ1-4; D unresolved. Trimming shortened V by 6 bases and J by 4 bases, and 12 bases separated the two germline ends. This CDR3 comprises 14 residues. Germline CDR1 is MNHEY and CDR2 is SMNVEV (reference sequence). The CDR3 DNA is TGTGCCAGCAGCCCGAGGCGGTTTAATGAAAAACTGTTTTTT. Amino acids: CASSPRRFNEKLFF.

Here the CDR3 reads CASSEYKRETQYF. CDR3 DNA sequence: TGTGCCAGCAGTGAATATAAGCGAGAGACCCAGTACTTC. The rearrangement links TRBV25-1 to TRBJ2-5; D not resolved. This CDR3 has 13 amino acids. Trimming shortened V by 0 bases and J by 4 bases, and 6 bases separated the two germline ends. Germline-derived CDR1 and CDR2 are MGHDK and SYGVNS.

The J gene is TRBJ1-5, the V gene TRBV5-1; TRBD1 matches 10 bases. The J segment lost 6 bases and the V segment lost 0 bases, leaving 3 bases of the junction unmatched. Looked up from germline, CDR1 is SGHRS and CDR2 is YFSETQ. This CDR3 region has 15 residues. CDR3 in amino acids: CASSLEGQGSQPQHF. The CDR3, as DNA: TGCGCCAGCAGCTTGGAGGGACAGGGGAGTCAGCCCCAGCATTTT.

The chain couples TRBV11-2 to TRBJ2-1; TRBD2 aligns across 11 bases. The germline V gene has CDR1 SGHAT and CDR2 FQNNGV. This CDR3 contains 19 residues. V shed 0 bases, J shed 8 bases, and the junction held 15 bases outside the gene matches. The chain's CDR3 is CASSLDSGRAVGIIHEQFF. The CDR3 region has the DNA TGTGCCAGCAGCTTAGATAGCGGGAGGGCTGTGGGTATTATCCATGAGCAGTTCTTC.

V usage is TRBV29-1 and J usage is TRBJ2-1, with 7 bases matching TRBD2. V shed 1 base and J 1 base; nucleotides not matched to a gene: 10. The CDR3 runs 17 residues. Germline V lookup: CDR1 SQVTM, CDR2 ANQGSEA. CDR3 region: CSVEVPDAGESYNEQFF. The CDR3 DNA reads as TGCAGCGTTGAAGTGCCCGACGCGGGGGAATCCTACAATGAGCAGTTCTTC.

The CDR3 region is CAISSSGSTYEQYF. For the CDR3, the DNA is TGTGCCATCAGCTCTAGCGGGAGTACCTACGAGCAGTACTTC. The chain recombines TRBV10-3 with TRBJ2-7; 10 bases map to TRBD2. CDR1 is ENHRY and CDR2 is SYGVKD in the germline V gene. CDR3 length equals 14 residues. V was clipped by 6 bases and J by 2 bases; unmatched bases: 4.

CDR3 DNA sequence: TGTGCCAGCAGCTTAGGAGAGGATTCCGGGGAGCTGTTTTTT. Its translation is CASSLGEDSGELFF. The rearrangement uses TRBV13 and TRBJ2-2; no definite D call. Germline V gene data show CDR1 as PRHDT and CDR2 as FYEKMQ (reference sequence). This CDR3 region has 14 residues. V dropped 0 bases and J dropped 6 bases, with 8 bases sitting between them.

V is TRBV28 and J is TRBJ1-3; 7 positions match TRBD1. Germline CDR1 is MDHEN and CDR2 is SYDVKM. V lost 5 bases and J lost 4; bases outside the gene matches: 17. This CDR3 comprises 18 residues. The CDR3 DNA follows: TGTGCCAGCAGTATCGACAGGGCGCTAAGTGTGATCGGAAACACCATATATTTT. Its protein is CASSIDRALSVIGNTIYF.

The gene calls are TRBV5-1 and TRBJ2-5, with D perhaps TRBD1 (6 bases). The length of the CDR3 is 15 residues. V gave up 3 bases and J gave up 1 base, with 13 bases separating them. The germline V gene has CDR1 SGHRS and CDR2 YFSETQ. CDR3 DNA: TGCGCCAGCAGCTATGGGGGCGGCCCCCAAGAGACCCAGTACTTC. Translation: CASSYGGGPQETQYF. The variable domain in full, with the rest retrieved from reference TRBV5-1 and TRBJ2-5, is KAGVTQTPRYLIKTRGQQVTLSCSPISGHRSVSWYQQTPGQGLQFLFEYFSETQRNKGNFPGRFSGRQFSNSRSEMNVSTLELGDSALYLCASSYGGGPQETQYFGPGTRLLVL.

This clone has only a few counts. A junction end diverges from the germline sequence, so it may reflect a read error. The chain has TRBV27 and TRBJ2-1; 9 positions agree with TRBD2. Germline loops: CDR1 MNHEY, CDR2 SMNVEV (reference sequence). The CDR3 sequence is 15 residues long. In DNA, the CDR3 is TGTGCCAGCCGTTTGGGGCTAGCGGGACCTAATGAGCAGTTCTTC. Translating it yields CASRLGLAGPNEQFF.

The CDR3 DNA reads as TGTGCCAGCAGACTTAACTCGGGACAGCAAGAGACCCAGTACTTC. Amino acids: CASRLNSGQQETQYF. The V and J genes are TRBV27 and TRBJ2-5, with TRBD1 identical over 7 bases. J lost 2 bases, V lost 6 bases, and 9 bases had no gene match. The length of the CDR3 is 15 residues. Germline V gene sequence: CDR1 MNHEY, CDR2 SMNVEV (reference sequence).

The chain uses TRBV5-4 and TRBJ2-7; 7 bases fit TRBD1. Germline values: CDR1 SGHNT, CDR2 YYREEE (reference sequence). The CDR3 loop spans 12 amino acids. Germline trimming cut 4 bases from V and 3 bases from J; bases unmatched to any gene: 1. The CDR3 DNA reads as TGTGCCAGCAGCAGGACAGGCTACGAGCAGTACTTC. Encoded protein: CASSRTGYEQYF.

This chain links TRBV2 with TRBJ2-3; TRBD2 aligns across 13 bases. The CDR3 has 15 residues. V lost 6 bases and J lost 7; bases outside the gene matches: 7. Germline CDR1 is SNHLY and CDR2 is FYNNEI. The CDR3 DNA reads TGTGCCAGCAGGCCTGGGACTAGCGGGAAAAATACGCAGTATTTT. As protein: CASRPGTSGKNTQYF.

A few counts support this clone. The CDR3 nucleotides read TGTGCTGCCAGGGGACTGAACACTGAAGCTTTCTTT. Its protein is CAARGLNTEAFF. The J gene is TRBJ1-1, the V gene TRBV12-5; possible D gene TRBD1, 6 bases. Germline V gene sequence: CDR1 LGHNT, CDR2 FRNRAP. V lost 11 bases to trimming and J lost 0 bases, with 10 bases between them. This CDR3 comprises 12 residues.

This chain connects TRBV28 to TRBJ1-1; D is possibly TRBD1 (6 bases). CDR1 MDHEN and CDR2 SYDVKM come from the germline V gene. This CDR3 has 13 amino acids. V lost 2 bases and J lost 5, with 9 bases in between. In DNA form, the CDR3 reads TGTGCCAGCAGTTTAGGAAGGGGGACTGAAGCTTTCTTT. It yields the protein CASSLGRGTEAFF. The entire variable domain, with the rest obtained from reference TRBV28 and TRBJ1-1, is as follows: DVKVTQSSRYLVKRTGEKVFLECVQDMDHENMFWYRQDPGLGLRLIYFSYDVKMKEKGDIPEGYSVSREKKERFSLILESASTNQTSMYLCASSLGRGTEAFFGQGTRLTVV.

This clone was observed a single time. In DNA, the CDR3 is TGTGCCAGCAGTGATGGGCCTAGGGGCCTCTTGGCTTTCTTT. This gives the protein CASSDGPRGLLAFF. This chain uses TRBV6-1 with TRBJ1-1, with D perhaps TRBD1 (5 bases). From germline, CDR1 is MNHNS and CDR2 SASEGT. This CDR3 has 14 residues. Between the trimmed V and J ends, which lost 3 bases and 11 bases, there was a span of 19 bases.

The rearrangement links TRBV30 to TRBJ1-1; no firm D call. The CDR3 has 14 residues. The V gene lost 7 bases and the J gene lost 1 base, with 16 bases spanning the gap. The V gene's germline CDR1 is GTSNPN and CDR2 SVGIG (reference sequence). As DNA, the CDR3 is TGTGCCTTCCAACGGGGAGGCCGGAACACTGAAGCTTTCTTT. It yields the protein CAFQRGGRNTEAFF.

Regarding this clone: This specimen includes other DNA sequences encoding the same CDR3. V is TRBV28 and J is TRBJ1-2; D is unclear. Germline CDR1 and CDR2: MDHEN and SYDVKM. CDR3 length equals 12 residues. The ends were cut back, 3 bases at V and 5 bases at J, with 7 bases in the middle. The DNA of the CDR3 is TGTGCCAGCAGTTTGAGAGGGTATGGCTACACCTTC. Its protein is CASSLRGYGYTF.

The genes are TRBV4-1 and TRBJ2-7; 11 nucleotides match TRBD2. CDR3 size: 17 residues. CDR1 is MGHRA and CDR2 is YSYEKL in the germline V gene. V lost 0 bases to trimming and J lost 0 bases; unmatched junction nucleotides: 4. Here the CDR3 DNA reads TGCGCCAGCAGCCAAGATTCTAGCGGGGGGTTCTCCTACGAGCAGTACTTC. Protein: CASSQDSSGGFSYEQYF.

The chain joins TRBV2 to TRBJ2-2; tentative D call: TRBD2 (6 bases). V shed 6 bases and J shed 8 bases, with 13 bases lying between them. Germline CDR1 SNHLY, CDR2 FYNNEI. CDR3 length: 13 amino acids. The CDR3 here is CASRVGGTGELFF. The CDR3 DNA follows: TGTGCCAGCAGGGTTGGCGGGACTGGGGAGCTGTTTTTT.

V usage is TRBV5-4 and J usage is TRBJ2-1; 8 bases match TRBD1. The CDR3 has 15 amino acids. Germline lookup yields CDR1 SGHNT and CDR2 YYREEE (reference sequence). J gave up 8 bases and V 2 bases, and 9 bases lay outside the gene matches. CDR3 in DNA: TGTGCCAGCAGCTTCAGGGGGCGCGGGGTTGATGAGCAGTTCTTC. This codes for CASSFRGRGVDEQFF.

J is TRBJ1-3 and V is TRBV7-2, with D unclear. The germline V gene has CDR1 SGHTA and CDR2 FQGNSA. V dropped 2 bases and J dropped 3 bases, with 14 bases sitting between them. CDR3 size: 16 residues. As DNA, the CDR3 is TGTGCCAGCAGCTTAAGCCAACTCTCTGGTGGAAACACCATATATTTT. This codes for CASSLSQLSGGNTIYF.

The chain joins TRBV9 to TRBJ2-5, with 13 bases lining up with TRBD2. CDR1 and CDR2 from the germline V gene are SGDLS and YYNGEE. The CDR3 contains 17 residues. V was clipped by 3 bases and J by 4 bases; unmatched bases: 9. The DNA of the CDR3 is TGTGCCAGCAGCGGAGGACTAGCGGGAGTCATTGGAGAGACCCAGTACTTC. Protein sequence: CASSGGLAGVIGETQYF.

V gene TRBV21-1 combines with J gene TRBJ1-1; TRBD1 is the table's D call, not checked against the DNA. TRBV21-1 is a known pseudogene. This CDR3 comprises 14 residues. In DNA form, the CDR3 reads TGTGCCAGCAGCAAATGGGCAGCGAACACTGAAGCTTTCTTT. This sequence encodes CASSKWAANTEAFF.